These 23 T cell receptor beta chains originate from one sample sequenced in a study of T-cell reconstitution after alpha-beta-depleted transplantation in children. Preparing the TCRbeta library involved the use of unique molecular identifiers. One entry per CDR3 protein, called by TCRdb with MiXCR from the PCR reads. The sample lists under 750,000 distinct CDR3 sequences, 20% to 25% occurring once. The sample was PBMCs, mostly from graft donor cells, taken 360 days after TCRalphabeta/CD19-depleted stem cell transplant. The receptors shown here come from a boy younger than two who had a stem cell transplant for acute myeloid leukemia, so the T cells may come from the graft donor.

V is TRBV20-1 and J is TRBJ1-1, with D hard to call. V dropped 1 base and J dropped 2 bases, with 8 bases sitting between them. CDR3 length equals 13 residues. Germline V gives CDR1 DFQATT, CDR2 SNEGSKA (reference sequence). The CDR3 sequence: CSARVDVNTEAFF. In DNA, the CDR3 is TGCAGTGCTAGAGTGGACGTTAACACTGAAGCTTTCTTT.

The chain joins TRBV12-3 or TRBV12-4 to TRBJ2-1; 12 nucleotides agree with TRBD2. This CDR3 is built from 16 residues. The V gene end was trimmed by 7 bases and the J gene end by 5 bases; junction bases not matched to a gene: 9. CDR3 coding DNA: TGTGCCAGCACCTACTCGACTAGCGGGGGACACAATGAGCAGTTCTTC. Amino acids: CASTYSTSGGHNEQFF.

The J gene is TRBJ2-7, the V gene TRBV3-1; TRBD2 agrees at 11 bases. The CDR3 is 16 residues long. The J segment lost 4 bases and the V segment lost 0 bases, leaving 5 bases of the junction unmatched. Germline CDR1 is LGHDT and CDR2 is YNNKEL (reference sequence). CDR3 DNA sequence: TGTGCCAGCAGCCAAGACTCTAGCGGGGGGTCTTACGAGCAGTACTTC. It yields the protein CASSQDSSGGSYEQYF.

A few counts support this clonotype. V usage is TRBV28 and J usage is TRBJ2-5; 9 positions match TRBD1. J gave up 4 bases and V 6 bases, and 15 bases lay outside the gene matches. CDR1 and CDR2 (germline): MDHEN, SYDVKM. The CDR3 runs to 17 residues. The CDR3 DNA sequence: TGTGCCAGCAGCTGGCCGCCCTCAGAGGACAGGGGAGAGACCCAGTACTTC. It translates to CASSWPPSEDRGETQYF.

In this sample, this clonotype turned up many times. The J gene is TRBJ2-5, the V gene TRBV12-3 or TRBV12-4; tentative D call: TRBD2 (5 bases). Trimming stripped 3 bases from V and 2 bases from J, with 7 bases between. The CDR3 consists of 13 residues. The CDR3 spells CASSFWEQETQYF. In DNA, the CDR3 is TGTGCCAGCAGTTTTTGGGAGCAAGAGACCCAGTACTTC.

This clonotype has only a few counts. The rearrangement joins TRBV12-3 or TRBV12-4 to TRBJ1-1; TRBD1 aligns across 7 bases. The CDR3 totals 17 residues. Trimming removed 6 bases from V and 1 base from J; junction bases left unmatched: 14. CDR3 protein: CASSPRTGEHPNTEAFF. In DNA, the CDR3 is TGTGCCAGCAGCCCCCGGACAGGAGAACACCCGAACACTGAAGCTTTCTTT.

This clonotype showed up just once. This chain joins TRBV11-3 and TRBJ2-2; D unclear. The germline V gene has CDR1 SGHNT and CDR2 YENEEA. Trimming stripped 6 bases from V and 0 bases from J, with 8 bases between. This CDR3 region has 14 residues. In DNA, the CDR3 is TGTGCCAGCAGGAGACCCACGAACACCGGGGAGCTGTTTTTT. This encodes CASRRPTNTGELFF.

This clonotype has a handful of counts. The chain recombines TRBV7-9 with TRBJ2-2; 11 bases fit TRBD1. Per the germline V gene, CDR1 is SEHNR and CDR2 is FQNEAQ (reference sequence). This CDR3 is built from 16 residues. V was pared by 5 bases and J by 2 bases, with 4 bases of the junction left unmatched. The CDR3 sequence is CASSAGQGANTGELFF. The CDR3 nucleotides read TGTGCCAGCAGCGCCGGACAGGGGGCTAACACCGGGGAGCTGTTTTTT. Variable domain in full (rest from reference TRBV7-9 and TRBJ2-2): DTGVSQNPRHKITKRGQNVTFRCDPISEHNRLYWYRQTLGQGPEFLTYFQNEAQLEKSRLLSDRFSAERPKGSFSTLEIQRTEQGDSAMYLCASSAGQGANTGELFFGEGSRLTVL.

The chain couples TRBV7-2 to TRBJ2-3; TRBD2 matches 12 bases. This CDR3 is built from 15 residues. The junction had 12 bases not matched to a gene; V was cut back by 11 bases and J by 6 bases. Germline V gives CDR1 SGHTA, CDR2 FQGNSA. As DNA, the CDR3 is TGTGCCGGCCGATGGGCTAGCGGGGGGGCGGATACGCAGTATTTT. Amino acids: CAGRWASGGADTQYF. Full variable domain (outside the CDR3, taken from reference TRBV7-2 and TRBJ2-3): GAGVSQSPSNKVTEKGKDVELRCDPISGHTALYWYRQSLGQGLEFLIYFQGNSAPDKSGLPSDRFSAERTGGSVSTLTIQRTQQEDSAVYLCAGRWASGGADTQYFGPGTRLTVL.

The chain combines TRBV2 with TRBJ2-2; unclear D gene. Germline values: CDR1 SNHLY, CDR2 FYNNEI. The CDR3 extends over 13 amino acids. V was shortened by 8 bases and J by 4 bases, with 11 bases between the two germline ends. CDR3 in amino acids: CASFGRTTGELFF. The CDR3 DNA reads TGTGCCAGCTTCGGGCGGACCACCGGGGAGCTGTTTTTT.

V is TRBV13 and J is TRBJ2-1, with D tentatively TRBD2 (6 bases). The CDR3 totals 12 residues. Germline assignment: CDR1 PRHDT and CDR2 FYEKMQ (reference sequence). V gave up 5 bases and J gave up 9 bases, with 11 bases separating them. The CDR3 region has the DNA TGTGCCAGCAGCCATCGGAGGGCTGAGCAGTTCTTC. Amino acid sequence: CASSHRRAEQFF.

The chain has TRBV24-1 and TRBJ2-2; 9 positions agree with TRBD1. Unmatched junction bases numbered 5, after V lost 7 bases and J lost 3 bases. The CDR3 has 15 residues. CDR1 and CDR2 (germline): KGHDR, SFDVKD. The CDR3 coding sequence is TGTGCCACCAGGCCTGACAGGGGGGACACCGGGGAGCTGTTTTTT. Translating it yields CATRPDRGDTGELFF.

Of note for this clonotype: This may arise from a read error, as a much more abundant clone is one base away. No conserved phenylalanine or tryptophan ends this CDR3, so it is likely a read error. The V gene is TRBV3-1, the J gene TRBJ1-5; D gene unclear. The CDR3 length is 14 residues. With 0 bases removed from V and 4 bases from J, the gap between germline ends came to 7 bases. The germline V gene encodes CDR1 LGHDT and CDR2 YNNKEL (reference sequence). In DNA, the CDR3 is TGTGCCAGCAGCCAAGAGGCGTCTAATCAGCCCCAGCATTAT. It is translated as CASSQEASNQPQHY.

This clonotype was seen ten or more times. CDR3: CASSFPTPPGEQFF. The CDR3 coding sequence is TGTGCCAGCAGCTTTCCGACACCGCCGGGTGAGCAGTTCTTC. This chain connects TRBV7-2 to TRBJ2-1; D unclear. Trimming left V 3 bases short and J 9 bases short, with 15 bases between. Germline V gives CDR1 SGHTA, CDR2 FQGNSA. CDR3 length: 14 amino acids.

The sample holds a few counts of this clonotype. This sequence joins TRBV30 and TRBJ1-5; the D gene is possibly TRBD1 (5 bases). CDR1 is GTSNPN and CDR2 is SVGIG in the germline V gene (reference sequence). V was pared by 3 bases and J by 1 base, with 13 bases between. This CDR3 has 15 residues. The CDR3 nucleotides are TGTGCCTGGAGCAGACCCGGGACCAGCAATCAGCCCCAGCATTTT. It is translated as CAWSRPGTSNQPQHF.

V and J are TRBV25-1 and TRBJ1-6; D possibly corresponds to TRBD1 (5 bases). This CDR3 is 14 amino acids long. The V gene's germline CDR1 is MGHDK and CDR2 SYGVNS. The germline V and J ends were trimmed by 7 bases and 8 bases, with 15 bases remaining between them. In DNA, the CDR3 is TGTGCCAGCAAGGTCGGGCAGGGTCATTCACCCCTCCACTTT. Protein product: CASKVGQGHSPLHF.

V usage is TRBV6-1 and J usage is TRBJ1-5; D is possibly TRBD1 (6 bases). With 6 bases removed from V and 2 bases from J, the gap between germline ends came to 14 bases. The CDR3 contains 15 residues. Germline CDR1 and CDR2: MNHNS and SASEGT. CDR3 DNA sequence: TGTGCCAGCAGGCGGGGGGGCCCCGGCAATCAGCCCCAGCATTTT. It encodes CASRRGGPGNQPQHF.

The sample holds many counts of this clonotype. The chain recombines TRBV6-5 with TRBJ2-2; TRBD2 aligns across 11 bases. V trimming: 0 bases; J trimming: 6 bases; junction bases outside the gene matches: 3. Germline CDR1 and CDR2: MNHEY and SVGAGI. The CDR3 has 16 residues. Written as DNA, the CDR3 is TGTGCCAGCAGTTACTCCACTAGCGGGGGCTCCGGGGAGCTGTTTTTT. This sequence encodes CASSYSTSGGSGELFF.

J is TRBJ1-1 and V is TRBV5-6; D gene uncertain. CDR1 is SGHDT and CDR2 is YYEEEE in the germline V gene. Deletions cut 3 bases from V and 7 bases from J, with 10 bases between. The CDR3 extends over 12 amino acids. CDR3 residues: CASSSGVVEAFF. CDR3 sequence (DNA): TGTGCCAGCAGCTCCGGGGTGGTTGAAGCTTTCTTT. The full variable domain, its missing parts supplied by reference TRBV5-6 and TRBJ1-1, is DAGVTQSPTHLIKTRGQQVTLRCSPKSGHDTVSWYQQALGQGPQFIFQYYEEEERQRGNFPDRFSGHQFPNYSSELNVNALLLGDSALYLCASSSGVVEAFFGQGTRLTVV.

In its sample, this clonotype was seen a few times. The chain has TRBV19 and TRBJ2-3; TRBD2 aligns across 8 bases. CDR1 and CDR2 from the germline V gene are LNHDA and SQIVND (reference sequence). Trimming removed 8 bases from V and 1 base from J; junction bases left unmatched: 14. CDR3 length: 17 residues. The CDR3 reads CASEERGIGPGTDTQYF. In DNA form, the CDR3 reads TGTGCCAGTGAGGAGCGGGGGATCGGGCCTGGCACAGATACGCAGTATTTT.

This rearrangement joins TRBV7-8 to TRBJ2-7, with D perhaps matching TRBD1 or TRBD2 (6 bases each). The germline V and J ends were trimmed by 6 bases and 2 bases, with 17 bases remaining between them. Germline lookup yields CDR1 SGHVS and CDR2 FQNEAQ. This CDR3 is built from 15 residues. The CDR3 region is CASSQVTGAPYEQYF. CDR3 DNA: TGTGCCAGCAGTCAGGTAACGGGGGCCCCCTACGAGCAGTACTTC.

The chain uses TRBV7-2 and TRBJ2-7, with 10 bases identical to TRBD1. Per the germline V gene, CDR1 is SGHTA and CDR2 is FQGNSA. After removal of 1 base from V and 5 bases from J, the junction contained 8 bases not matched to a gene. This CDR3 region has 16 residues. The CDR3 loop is CASSLVGGTGEDEQYF. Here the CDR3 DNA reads TGTGCCAGCAGCTTAGTAGGGGGGACAGGGGAGGACGAGCAGTACTTC.

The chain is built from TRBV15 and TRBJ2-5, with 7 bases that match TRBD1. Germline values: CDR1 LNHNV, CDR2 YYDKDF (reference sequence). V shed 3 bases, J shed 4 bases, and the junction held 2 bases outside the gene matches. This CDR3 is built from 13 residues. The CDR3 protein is CATSSNRGETQYF. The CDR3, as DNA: TGTGCCACCAGCAGTAACAGGGGAGAGACCCAGTACTTC.